One and the same sample provided the 11 T cell receptor beta chains below, sequenced in a study of cytomegalovirus exposure and HLA in healthy donors. This PCR relied on a set of 60 Vbeta primers and 13 Jbeta primers. Only in-frame clones appear in the TCRdb table, and some are missing; sequencing was by immunoSEQ multiplex PCR. Here the sample spans about 89,000 clones, around 74% being singletons. Sequenced input: PBMCs. Receptors were obtained from a young man in good health and CMV-seropositive.

The chain uses TRBV5-6 and TRBJ1-4; a weak D match, TRBD1 (5 bases). CDR1 is SGHDT and CDR2 is YYEEEE in the germline V gene. The V end lost 0 bases, the J end lost 4 bases, and 7 bases lay between the germline ends. The CDR3 loop spans 14 amino acids. The CDR3 protein is CASSLETVNEKLFF. For the CDR3, the DNA is TGTGCCAGCAGCTTGGAGACAGTTAATGAAAAACTGTTTTTT.

The V and J genes are TRBV2 and TRBJ2-3, with a tentative D call TRBD2 (5 bases). Germline V lookup: CDR1 SNHLY, CDR2 FYNNEI. CDR3 length equals 15 residues. V was pared by 2 bases and J by 1 base, with 10 bases between. CDR3 in amino acids: CASSEIRGGTDTQYF. CDR3 sequence (DNA): TGTGCCAGCAGTGAAATCCGGGGAGGCACAGATACGCAGTATTTT.

This clone was detected only once. CDR3: CARGTGGGENEQFF. The DNA of the CDR3 is TGTGCCAGGGGAACAGGGGGCGGTGAGAATGAGCAGTTCTTC. The chain recombines TRBV5-3 with TRBJ2-1; TRBD1 matches at 9 bases. TRBV5-3 is an ORF; its function is uncertain. With V trimmed by 8 bases and J by 7 bases, 10 bases remained unmatched. The CDR3 covers 14 residues.

As to this clone: At one end, the junction sequence differs from germline, possibly due to a read error. The genes are TRBV7-9 and TRBJ2-7, with 7 bases aligning to TRBD1. The CDR3 sequence is 14 residues long. Germline-derived CDR1 and CDR2 are SEHNR and FQNEAQ (reference sequence). CDR3 amino acids: CSSSPTGNTYEQYF. CDR3 bases: TGTTCCAGCAGCCCGACAGGGAACACCTACGAGCAGTACTTC.

The genes are TRBV5-4 and TRBJ2-7, with D perhaps TRBD1 (5 bases). Germline CDR1 reads SGHNT; CDR2 reads YYREEE (reference sequence). V dropped 0 bases and J dropped 3 bases, with 13 bases sitting between them. This CDR3 spans 15 amino acids. CDR3: CASSLGSGSYYEQYF. The CDR3 DNA sequence: TGTGCCAGCAGCTTGGGGTCAGGGTCGTACTACGAGCAGTACTTC.

The chain has TRBV7-9 and TRBJ1-2; 10 bases match TRBD1. V lost 4 bases and J lost 7; bases outside the gene matches: 12. CDR1 is SEHNR and CDR2 is FQNEAQ in the germline V gene (reference sequence). This CDR3 is 16 amino acids long. The CDR3: CASSYSGTGELLGYTF. The CDR3 DNA follows: TGTGCCAGCAGCTACTCCGGGACAGGGGAGTTGCTTGGCTACACCTTC.

The chain links TRBV7-3 to TRBJ2-1; D gene ambiguous. V was trimmed by 1 base and J by 0 bases, leaving 10 bases between them. CDR1 and CDR2 from the germline V gene are SGHTA and FQGTGA. The CDR3 length is 16 residues. CDR3 coding DNA: TGTGCCAGCAGCTTAATTCCCACGAGCTCCTACAATGAGCAGTTCTTC. It codes for CASSLIPTSSYNEQFF.

In its sample, this clone was seen a few times. The chain carries TRBV6-5 and TRBJ1-5; D might be TRBD1 (6 bases). This CDR3 is built from 14 residues. Germline CDR1 is MNHEY and CDR2 is SVGAGI. V lost 6 bases, J lost 7 bases, and 16 bases lay in between. The CDR3 loop reads CASSPTGYGQPQHF. For the CDR3, the DNA is TGTGCCAGCAGCCCTACAGGGTACGGGCAGCCCCAGCATTTT.

Note on this clone: The sample holds other DNA sequences that translate to the same CDR3. The chain combines TRBV11-3 with TRBJ2-3, with D possibly being TRBD2 (6 bases). Germline CDR1 and CDR2: SGHNT and YENEEA. The CDR3 is 13 amino acids. The ends were cut back, 1 base at V and 4 bases at J, with 6 bases in the middle. The CDR3 region has the DNA TGTGCCAGCAGCTTAGGACTAGCAGATACGCAGTATTTT. It codes for CASSLGLADTQYF.

The chain employs TRBV7-9 and TRBJ1-1, with a possible D match to TRBD1 (6 bases). The germline CDR1 and CDR2 sequences are SEHNR and FQNEAQ (reference sequence). The CDR3 runs to 13 residues. The CDR3 region has the DNA TGTTCCACCTCGTCCCCGGGGGGCGGTGAAGCTTTCTTT. Protein: CSTSSPGGGEAFF. Together with reference TRBV7-9 and TRBJ1-1, the CDR3 gives the full variable domain: DTGVSQNPRHKITKRGQNVTFRCDPISEHNRLYWYRQTLGQGPEFLTYFQNEAQLEKSRLLSDRFSAERPKGSFSTLEIQRTEQGDSAMYLCSTSSPGGGEAFFGQGTRLTVV.

This clone is medium-sized (0.01 to 0.1%) within its sample. This rearrangement joins TRBV5-1 to TRBJ2-1; 13 positions agree with TRBD2. CDR1 is SGHRS, CDR2 YFSETQ, per germline. The V and J ends lost 5 bases and 4 bases, in that order; junction bases with no gene match: 0. The CDR3 extends over 14 amino acids. The CDR3 spells CASRTSGGYNEQFF. The DNA for the CDR3 is TGCGCCAGCAGGACTAGCGGGGGGTACAATGAGCAGTTCTTC.